This entry is about one TCR beta chain. Ten or more counts support this clonotype. What this receptor recognizes is not known. Base qualities are not recorded, but no much larger clone differs from it by a single base. Receptors were amplified or captured by 5' RACE. TCRdb names NextSeq 500 as the instrument used. Unique molecular identifiers were attached to individual cDNA molecules in the TCR library protocol so that sequencing error and PCR bias could be corrected. Both TCR alpha and beta chains were sequenced, and tight co-correlation was observed between alpha and beta sequence abundances in each sample. Per the authors' processing: Decombinator V4 was used to annotate TCR sequences for V gene, J gene and CDR3. Expanded TCRs were defined as changing significantly between any two time points under a Poisson model with p below 0.0001. TCR abundances were normalised to the total number of TCRs sequenced in each sample and reported as counts per million. MAIT TCRs were defined by TRAV1-2 paired with TRAJ12, TRAJ20 or TRAJ33, and iNKT TCRs by TRAV10 paired with TRAJ18. VDJdb, accessed on 1 November 2021, was searched for TCRs annotated for CMV, EBV and SARS-CoV-2, and TCRs annotated for more than one antigen were excluded. Through fastp at Q25 and MiXCR, TCRdb rebuilt clones from the public reads, retaining in-frame beta chains. Identical CDR3 proteins give one entry, which carries the most common genes and DNA. These V and J calls are TCRdb output, not the study's own analysis. Across this sample there are about 18,000 distinct CDR3 sequences, with approximately 6.2% seen only once. Together, the top ten hold roughly 5.9% of the sample.

The record originates from a study of early T cells in non-severe SARS-CoV-2 infection (dated by TCRdb to the early 2020s). About the full investigation: Bulk RNA from unsorted whole blood was used for TCR sequencing, so alpha and beta chains could not be paired. Study-level results and caveats: VDJdb matching was skewed toward anti-spike CD8 responses and likely underestimated virus-specific expansions by missing private and CD4 specificities.

Set within a cohort of healthcare workers in London, UK, this nested case-control study involved weekly PCR testing of nasopharyngeal swabs along with blood sampling. Healthcare workers were enrolled in the week of the UK lockdown, from 23 to 31 March 2020, and were followed every week for up to roughly 16 weeks. V and J lose 8 bases and 12 bases, and a span of 26 bases separates them. Including cysteine and phenylalanine, the CDR3 has 15 amino acids. Left in the record is the CDR3 DNA by itself, 45 bases read in frame from the first base. The chain was built from TRBV12-3 or TRBV12-4 and TRBJ2-1; TRBD2 could be the D gene, as 5 bases match. The specimen sequenced was whole blood. The TCR comes from an adult who was a healthcare worker with PCR-confirmed SARS-CoV-2 infection or an uninfected control (not recorded which). The nucleotide sequence is TGTGCCAGCGCGGCCGTCAGCGGCGAGATGAGGGTGCAGTTCTTC. This codes for CASAAVSGEMRVQFF.